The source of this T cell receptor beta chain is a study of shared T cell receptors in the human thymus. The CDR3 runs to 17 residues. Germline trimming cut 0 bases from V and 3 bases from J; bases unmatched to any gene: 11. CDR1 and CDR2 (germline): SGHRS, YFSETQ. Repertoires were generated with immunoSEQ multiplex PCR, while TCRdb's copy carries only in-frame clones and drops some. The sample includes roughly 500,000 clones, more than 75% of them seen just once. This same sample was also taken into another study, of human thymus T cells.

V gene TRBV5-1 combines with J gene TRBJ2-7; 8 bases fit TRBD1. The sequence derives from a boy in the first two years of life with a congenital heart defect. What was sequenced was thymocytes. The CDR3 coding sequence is TGCGCCAGCAGCTTGGCCTTAGACGGACAGGGAGGCTACGAGCAGTACTTC. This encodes CASSLALDGQGGYEQYF. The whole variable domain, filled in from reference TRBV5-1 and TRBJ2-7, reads KAGVTQTPRYLIKTRGQQVTLSCSPISGHRSVSWYQQTPGQGLQFLFEYFSETQRNKGNFPGRFSGRQFSNSRSEMNVSTLELGDSALYLCASSLALDGQGGYEQYFGPGTRLTVT.